This T cell receptor beta chain derives from a study of Graves' ophthalmopathy and Graves' hyperthyroidism (dated by TCRdb to 2016 to 2018). In the study overall: Peripheral blood was collected before any treatment was given, at the time of initial diagnosis. TCR beta repertoire signatures were used to distinguish Graves' ophthalmopathy from Graves' hyperthyroidism and to predict progression to ophthalmopathy. In total, approximately 130 blood samples were TCR-sequenced: fewer than 50 ophthalmopathy, some 75 hyperthyroidism and about 17 hyperthyroidism-to-ophthalmopathy patients. A discovery set of 95 to 100 patients (around 44 ophthalmopathy, approximately 58 stable hyperthyroidism) was enrolled to explore V-J signatures distinguishing ophthalmopathy from hyperthyroidism. An independent validation cohort comprised some 19 hyperthyroidism patients and some 16 patients who later progressed from hyperthyroidism to ophthalmopathy. In a handful of hyperthyroidism patients, the T-cell repertoire of thyroid tissue was compared with the T-cell repertoire of blood. After sampling, hyperthyroidism patients received methimazole starting at 30 mg daily, and ophthalmopathy patients received high-dose intravenous methylprednisolone. The 95 to 100 discovery patients were randomly divided into training and test sets at a 7:3 ratio.

This clonotype came up many times. Its antigen specificity is not known. Qualities for individual bases were not recorded, and no much larger clone is one base off. For repertoire sequencing, the TCR beta CDR3 regions were amplified from RNA transcripts. A first-round RT-PCR used HTBI primers with the Qiagen OneStep RT-PCR kit, followed by a second-round multiplex PCR, size selection and purification. Sequencing of the libraries was carried out on an Illumina HiSeq2000 in paired-end mode with 100 bp reads. Regarding the original processing steps: SOAPnuke was used to process the reads, removing any read that contained adapters or uncalled bases, had a mean Phred below 15, or lacked an exact match to the constant primer or identifier. COPE v1.2.5 was used to merge the high-quality paired reads. Each unique nucleotide sequence was defined as a clonotype, and clonotypes were aligned to IMGT TRB V, D and J references with MiTCR v1.1. The analysis was limited to V-J combinations with a frequency above 0.0001, which together covered over 99% of the repertoires. For each V-J combination, a TCR clonal expansion and chaos score was defined as F50 clonal expansion divided by the chaos observed in the TCRdist matrix. Welch's t-statistics and random forest were used to reduce the features to about twelve V-J combinations, which were then used as input to a naive Bayes classifier. The similarity between thyroid and blood repertoires was quantified using the Morisita-Horn index. TCRdb trimmed the raw reads at Q25, called clones with MiXCR and kept productive beta chains. Entries are consolidated by CDR3 protein sequence, retaining the most common genes and DNA. In this record, the V and J calls reflect TCRdb's handling and not the investigators' own analysis. The sample data list about 380,000 distinct CDR3 sequences, and roughly 15% of these were observed just once. Clones ranked in the top ten supply roughly 7% of the sample.

Based on the germline V gene, the CDR1 and CDR2 sequences are MNHNS and SASEGT. V loses 7 bases of germline sequence and J loses 4 bases, and the interval between the two ends is 7 bases. The CDR3 spans 11 residues, from the cysteine through the phenylalanine. Of the read, only the CDR3 DNA is kept; its 33 bases are in frame from base 1. Stable hyperthyroidism was defined as no progression to ophthalmopathy within 18 months of follow-up. Patients with hyperthyroidism were aged 18 to 65 years, had been newly diagnosed, and had a disease duration of less than 2 months. Patients with other autoimmune diseases, uncontrolled infections, pregnancy or lactation were excluded. Clinical symptoms, serum thyroxine, TRAb, thyroid ultrasound and orbital computed tomography were used for diagnosis. PBMCs were isolated from about 9 ml of fresh peripheral blood by Ficoll-Paque density gradient centrifugation. Total RNA was extracted with Trizol reagent and quality-checked on an Agilent 2100 Bioanalyzer.

Summary of the overall study and its limitations: In validation, the model predicted ophthalmopathy progression with more than 70% sensitivity and 72.22% specificity; eleven to twelve predicted patients were CT-confirmed with GO in a median of approximately 6.2 months. The 13-signature model separated ophthalmopathy from stable hyperthyroidism with 85% to 90% sensitivity and almost 84% specificity in cross-validation, and 80%/75% in the test set. Most expanded thyroid clonotypes with a frequency above 0.001 also appeared in blood, which suggests that blood repertoires may reflect the immune response in the thyroid. No statistical method was used to predetermine the sample size, and group allocation was not hidden from the investigators.

The sequenced sample was peripheral blood. The sequence is built from TRBV6-1 and TRBJ1-2; the D gene lacks a confident call. This TCR derives from a woman under 30 with stable Graves' hyperthyroidism. Donor details come from another sample of the same person, matched by shared clones. The DNA sequence is given as TGTGCCAGCAAGCAGCTCTATGGCTACACCTTC. This translates into CASKQLYGYTF.